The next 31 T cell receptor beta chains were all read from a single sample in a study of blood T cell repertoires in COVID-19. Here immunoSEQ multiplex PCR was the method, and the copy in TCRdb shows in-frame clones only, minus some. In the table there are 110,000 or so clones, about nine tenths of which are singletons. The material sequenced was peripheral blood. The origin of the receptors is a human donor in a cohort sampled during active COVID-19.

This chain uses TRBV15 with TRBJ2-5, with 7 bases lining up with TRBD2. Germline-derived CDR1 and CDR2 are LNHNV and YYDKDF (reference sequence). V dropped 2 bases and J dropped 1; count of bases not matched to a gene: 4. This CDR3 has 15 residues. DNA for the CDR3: TGTGCCACCAGCAGACCGGGACTACTCCAAGAGACCCAGTACTTC. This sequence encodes CATSRPGLLQETQYF.

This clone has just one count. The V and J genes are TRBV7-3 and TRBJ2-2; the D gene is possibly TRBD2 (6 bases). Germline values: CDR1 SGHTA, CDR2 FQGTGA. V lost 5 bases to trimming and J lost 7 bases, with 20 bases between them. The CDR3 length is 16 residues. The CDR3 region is CASSPRGGANGGELFF. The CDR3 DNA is TGTGCCAGCAGCCCGCGGGGAGGAGCTAACGGCGGGGAGCTGTTTTTT.

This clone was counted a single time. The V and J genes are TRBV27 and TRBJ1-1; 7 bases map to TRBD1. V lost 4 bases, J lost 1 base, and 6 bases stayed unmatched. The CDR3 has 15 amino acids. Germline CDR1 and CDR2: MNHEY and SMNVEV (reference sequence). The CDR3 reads CASSSGQLPNTEAFF. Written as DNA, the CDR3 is TGTGCCAGCAGTTCGGGACAGCTACCGAACACTGAAGCTTTCTTT.

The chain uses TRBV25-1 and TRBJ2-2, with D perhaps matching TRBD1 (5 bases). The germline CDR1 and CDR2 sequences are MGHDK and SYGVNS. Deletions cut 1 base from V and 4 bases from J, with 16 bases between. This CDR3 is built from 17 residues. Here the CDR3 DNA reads TGTGCCAGCAGTGAATGGGGTCAGGGATTTTTCACCGGGGAGCTGTTTTTT. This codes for CASSEWGQGFFTGELFF.

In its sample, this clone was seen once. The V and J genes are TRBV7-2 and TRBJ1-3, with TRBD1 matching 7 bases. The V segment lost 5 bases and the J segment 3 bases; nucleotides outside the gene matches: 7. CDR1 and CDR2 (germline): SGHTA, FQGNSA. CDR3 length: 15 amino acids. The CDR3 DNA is TGTGCCAGCAGCCCCGAGACAGGGCTTGGAAACACCATATATTTT. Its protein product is CASSPETGLGNTIYF.

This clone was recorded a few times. The CDR3 sequence is CASLKGGNTEAFF. CDR3 nucleotide sequence: TGTGCCAGCCTGAAAGGGGGGAACACTGAAGCTTTCTTT. The rearrangement joins TRBV6-5 to TRBJ1-1; D may be TRBD1 (6 bases). Germline-derived CDR1 and CDR2 are MNHEY and SVGAGI. CDR3 length equals 13 residues. Trimming pared 8 bases from V and 1 base from J, leaving 11 bases between.

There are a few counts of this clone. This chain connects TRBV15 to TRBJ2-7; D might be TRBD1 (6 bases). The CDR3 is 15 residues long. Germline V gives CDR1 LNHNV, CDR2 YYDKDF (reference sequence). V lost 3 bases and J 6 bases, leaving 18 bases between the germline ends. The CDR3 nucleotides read TGTGCCACCAGCAGTCCCCAGGGGACATTTCGCGAGCAGTACTTC. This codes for CATSSPQGTFREQYF.

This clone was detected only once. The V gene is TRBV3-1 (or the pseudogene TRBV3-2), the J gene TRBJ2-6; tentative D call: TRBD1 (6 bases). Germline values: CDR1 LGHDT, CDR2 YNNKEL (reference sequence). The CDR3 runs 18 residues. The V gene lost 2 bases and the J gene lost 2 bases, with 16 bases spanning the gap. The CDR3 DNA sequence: TGTGCCAGCAGCCAAAGTCTTCAGGGGAGTCCTGGGGCCAACGTCCTGACTTTC. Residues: CASSQSLQGSPGANVLTF.

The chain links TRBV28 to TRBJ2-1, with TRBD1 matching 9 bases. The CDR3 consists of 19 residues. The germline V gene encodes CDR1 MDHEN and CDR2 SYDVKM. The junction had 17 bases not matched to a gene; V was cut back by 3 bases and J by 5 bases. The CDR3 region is CASSFDRDREGKIDNEQFF. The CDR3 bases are TGTGCCAGCAGTTTTGATCGGGACAGGGAGGGCAAGATTGACAATGAGCAGTTCTTC.

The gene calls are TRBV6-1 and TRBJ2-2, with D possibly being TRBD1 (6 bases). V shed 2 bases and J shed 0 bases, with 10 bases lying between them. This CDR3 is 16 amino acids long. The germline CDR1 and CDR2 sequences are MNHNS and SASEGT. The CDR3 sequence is CASSEIGGANTGELFF. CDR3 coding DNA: TGTGCCAGCAGTGAAATAGGGGGTGCGAACACCGGGGAGCTGTTTTTT.

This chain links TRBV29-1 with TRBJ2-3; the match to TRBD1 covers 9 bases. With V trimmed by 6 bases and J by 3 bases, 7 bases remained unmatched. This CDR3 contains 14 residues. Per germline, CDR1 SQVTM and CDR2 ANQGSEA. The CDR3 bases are TGCAGCGTGGCGGGACAGGGAGGGACAGATACGCAGTATTTT. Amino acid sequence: CSVAGQGGTDTQYF.

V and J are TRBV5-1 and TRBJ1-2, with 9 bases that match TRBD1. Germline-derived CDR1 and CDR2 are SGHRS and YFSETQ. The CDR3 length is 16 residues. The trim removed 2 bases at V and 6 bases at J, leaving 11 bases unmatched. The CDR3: CASSFSTGTGRDGYTF. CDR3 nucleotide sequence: TGCGCCAGCAGCTTCTCGACCGGGACAGGGAGAGATGGCTACACCTTC.

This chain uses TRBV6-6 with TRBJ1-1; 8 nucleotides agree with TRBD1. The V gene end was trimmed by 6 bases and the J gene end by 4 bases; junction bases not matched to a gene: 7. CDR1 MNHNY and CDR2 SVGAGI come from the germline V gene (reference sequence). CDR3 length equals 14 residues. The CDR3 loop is CASRPGQGTTEAFF. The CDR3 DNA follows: TGTGCCAGCAGGCCAGGACAGGGTACCACTGAAGCTTTCTTT.

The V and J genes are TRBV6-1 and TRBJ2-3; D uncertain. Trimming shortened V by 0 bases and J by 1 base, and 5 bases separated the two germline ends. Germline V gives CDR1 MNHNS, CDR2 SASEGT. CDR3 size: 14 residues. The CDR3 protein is CASSEAWRTDTQYF. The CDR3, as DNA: TGTGCCAGCAGTGAAGCTTGGCGCACAGATACGCAGTATTTT.

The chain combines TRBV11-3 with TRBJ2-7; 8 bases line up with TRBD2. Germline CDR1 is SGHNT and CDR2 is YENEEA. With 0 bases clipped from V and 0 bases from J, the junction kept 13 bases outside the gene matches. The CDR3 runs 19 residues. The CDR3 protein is CASSLDLRSGRGASYEQYF. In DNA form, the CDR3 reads TGTGCCAGCAGCTTAGATCTAAGGTCCGGGCGGGGGGCCTCCTACGAGCAGTACTTC.

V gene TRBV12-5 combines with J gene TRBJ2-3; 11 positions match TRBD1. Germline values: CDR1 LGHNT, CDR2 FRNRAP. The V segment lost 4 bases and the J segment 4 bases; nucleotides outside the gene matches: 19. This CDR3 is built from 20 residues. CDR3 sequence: CASGSRRTGGLGLAADTQYF. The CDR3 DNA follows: TGTGCTAGTGGTTCACGAAGGACAGGGGGCTTAGGGTTAGCAGCAGATACGCAGTATTTT.

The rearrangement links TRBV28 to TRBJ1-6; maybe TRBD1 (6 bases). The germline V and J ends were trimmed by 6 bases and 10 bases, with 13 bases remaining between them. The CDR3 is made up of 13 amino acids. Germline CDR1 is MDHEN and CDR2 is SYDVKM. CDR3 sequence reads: CASSPGVRSPLHF. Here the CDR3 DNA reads TGTGCCAGCAGCCCAGGGGTAAGGTCACCCCTCCACTTT.

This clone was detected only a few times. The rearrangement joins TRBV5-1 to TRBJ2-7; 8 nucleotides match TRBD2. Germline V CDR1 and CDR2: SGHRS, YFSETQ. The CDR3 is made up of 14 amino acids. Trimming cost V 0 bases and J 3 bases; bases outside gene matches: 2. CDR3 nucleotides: TGCGCCAGCAGCTTGGGCGGGGGGAACTACGAGCAGTACTTC. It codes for CASSLGGGNYEQYF.

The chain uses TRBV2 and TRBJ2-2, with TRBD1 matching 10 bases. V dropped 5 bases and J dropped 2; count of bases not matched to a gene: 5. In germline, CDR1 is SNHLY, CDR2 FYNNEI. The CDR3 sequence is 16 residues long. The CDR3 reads CASSYDRGQNTGELFF. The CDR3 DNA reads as TGTGCCAGCAGTTACGACAGGGGGCAAAACACCGGGGAGCTGTTTTTT.

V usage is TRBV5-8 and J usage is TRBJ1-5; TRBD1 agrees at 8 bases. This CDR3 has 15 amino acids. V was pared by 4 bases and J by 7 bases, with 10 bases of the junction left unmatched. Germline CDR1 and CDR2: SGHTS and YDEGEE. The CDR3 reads CASSRTGTGGQPQHF. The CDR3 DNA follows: TGTGCCAGCAGCCGAACCGGGACAGGAGGCCAGCCCCAGCATTTT.

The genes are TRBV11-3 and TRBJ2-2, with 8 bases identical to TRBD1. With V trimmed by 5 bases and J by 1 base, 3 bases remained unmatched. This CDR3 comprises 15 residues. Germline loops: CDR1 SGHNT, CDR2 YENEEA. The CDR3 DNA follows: TGTGCCAGCAGCCAAGGACAGGGGAACACCGGGGAGCTGTTTTTT. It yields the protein CASSQGQGNTGELFF.

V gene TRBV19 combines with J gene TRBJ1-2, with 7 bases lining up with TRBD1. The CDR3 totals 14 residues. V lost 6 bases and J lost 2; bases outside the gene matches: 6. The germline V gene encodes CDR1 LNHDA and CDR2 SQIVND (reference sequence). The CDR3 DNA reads TGTGCCAGTAGCCTGACAGGGACCAACTATGGCTACACCTTC. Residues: CASSLTGTNYGYTF.

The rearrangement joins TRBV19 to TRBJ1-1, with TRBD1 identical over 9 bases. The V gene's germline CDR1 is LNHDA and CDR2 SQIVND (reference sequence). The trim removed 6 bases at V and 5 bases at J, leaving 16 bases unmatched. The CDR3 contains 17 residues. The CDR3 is CASRLLLGTGRNTEAFF. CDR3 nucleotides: TGTGCCAGTAGGCTTCTCCTCGGGACAGGGAGGAATACTGAAGCTTTCTTT.

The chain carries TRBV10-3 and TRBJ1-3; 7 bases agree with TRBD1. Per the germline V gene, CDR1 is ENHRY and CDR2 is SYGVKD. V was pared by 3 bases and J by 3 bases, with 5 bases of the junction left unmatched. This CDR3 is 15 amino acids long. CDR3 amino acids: CAISDSGTVGNTIYF. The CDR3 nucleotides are TGTGCCATCAGTGACTCCGGGACAGTTGGAAACACCATATATTTT.

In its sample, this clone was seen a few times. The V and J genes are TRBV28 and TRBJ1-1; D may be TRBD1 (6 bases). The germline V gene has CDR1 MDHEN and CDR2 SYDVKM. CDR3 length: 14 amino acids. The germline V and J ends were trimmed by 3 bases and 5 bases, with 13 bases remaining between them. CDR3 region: CASSLLGAGTEAFF. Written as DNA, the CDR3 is TGTGCCAGCAGTTTGTTGGGGGCTGGGACTGAAGCTTTCTTT.

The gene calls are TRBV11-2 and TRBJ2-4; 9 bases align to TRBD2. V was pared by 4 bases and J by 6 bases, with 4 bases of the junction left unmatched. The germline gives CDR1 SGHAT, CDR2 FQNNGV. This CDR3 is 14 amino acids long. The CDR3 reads CASSSPREGNIQYF. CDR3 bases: TGTGCCAGCAGCTCCCCGCGGGAGGGAAACATTCAGTACTTC.

CDR3: CASSQALGGGSYNEQFF. CDR3 in DNA: TGTGCCAGCAGCCAAGCTCTGGGCGGGGGGTCCTACAATGAGCAGTTCTTC. The chain is built from TRBV3-1 (or the pseudogene TRBV3-2) and TRBJ2-1, with TRBD2 matching 8 bases. The CDR3 runs 17 residues. V dropped 1 base and J dropped 1; count of bases not matched to a gene: 6. The V gene's germline CDR1 is LGHDT and CDR2 YNNKEL (reference sequence).

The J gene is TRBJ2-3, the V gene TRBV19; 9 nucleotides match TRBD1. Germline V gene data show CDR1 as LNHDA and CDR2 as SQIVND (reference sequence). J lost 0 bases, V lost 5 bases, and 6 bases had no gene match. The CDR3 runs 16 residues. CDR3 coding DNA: TGTGCCAGTAGTGGGAGACAGGGGGTCAGCACAGATACGCAGTATTTT. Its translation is CASSGRQGVSTDTQYF.

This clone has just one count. The CDR3 protein is CASRDTLAGGLDTQYF. For the CDR3, the DNA is TGCGCCAGCAGGGATACTCTAGCGGGGGGGCTGGATACGCAGTATTTT. This rearrangement joins TRBV10-2 to TRBJ2-3, with 12 positions matching TRBD2. CDR3 length: 16 residues. Germline CDR1 WSHSY, CDR2 SAAADI. Trimming at V came to 6 bases and at J to 6 bases, leaving 10 bases not matched to a gene.

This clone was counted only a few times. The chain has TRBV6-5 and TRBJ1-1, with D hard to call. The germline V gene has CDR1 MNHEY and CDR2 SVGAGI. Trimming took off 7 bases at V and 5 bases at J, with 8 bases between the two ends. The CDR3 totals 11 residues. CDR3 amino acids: CASMRVTEAFF. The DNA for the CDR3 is TGTGCCAGCATGAGGGTAACTGAAGCTTTCTTT.

The CDR3 loop is CASSPPTSGGYNEQFF. The CDR3 nucleotides are TGTGCCAGCTCACCACCGACTAGCGGGGGCTACAATGAGCAGTTCTTC. V is TRBV18 and J is TRBJ2-1; 12 bases agree with TRBD2. V lost 0 bases and J lost 3; bases outside the gene matches: 0. The CDR3 is 16 residues long. Germline assignment: CDR1 KGHSH and CDR2 LQKENI. The whole variable domain, filled in from reference TRBV18 and TRBJ2-1, reads NAGVMQNPRHLVRRRGQEARLRCSPMKGHSHVYWYRQLPEEGLKFMVYLQKENIIDESGMPKERFSAEFPKEGPSILRIQQVVRGDSAAYFCASSPPTSGGYNEQFFGPGTRLTVL.